The sequence of this T cell receptor beta chain was determined in a study of blood T cell repertoires in COVID-19. Turning to the study itself: COVID-19 samples, acute and convalescent, were from the United States, Italy and Spain. Sources were T cells, B-cell-depleted T cells, or PBMCs; the material itself was cDNA or gDNA.

This CDR3 is 16 amino acids long. CDR1 is SGHDN and CDR2 is FVKESK in the germline V gene. Unmatched junction bases numbered 15, after V lost 4 bases and J lost 9 bases. Original processing notes: Scientists estimated how many nucleated cells there were by amplifying reference gene primers. Measured with immunoSEQ multiplex PCR; TCRdb has only the in-frame clones, and not every one. Clone size and V and J calls were adopted from that table, with D and trimming inferred from the DNA. This repertoire shows about 350,000 clones, roughly 90% found once; its top ten account for less than 9%. This clone occurred a few times. Seattle's cohort entered during active infection and was followed longitudinally.

The chain joins TRBV14 to TRBJ2-3, with TRBD2 matching over 8 bases. The sequencing sample was made of peripheral blood. The receptor was isolated from a woman in her fifties or sixties with COVID-19, enrolled during active disease. The CDR3 bases are TGTGCCAGCAGCCCGACCGGGACTAGTGGACTCGGGACGCAGTATTTT. It yields the protein CASSPTGTSGLGTQYF.